This TCR beta chain was profiled in a study of beta chain features in type 1 diabetes. Findings of the study overall: Researchers could not determine here whether HLA type influences TCRB rearrangement. In type 1 diabetes patients, VDJ junctions had fewer insertions; deletions at these junctions were more frequent. Although PCR might favor shorter templates, it would do so equally in patients and controls.

The CDR3 spans 14 residues. In germline, CDR1 is SEHNR, CDR2 FQNEAQ (reference sequence). The investigators reverse transcribed all of the isolated RNA, so they sequenced expressed TCRB transcripts. Profiling relied on immunoSEQ multiplex PCR, and the TCRdb table lists in-frame clones only, not all of them. Of roughly 140,000 clones in the sample, over 8.5% were seen once. To note about this clone: Its antigen is unknown. The junction departs from germline at one end; a sequencing error may be responsible.

The rearrangement joins TRBV7-9 to TRBJ2-4; 7 nucleotides agree with TRBD1. The sequenced sample consisted of central memory CD4+ T cells from blood. The clonotype comes from a man between 18 and 29 years old in good health. The CDR3 here is CASSPEEQGLQQYF. CDR3 sequence (DNA): TGCGCCAGCAGCCCGGAGGAACAGGGGCTGCAACAGTACTTC.